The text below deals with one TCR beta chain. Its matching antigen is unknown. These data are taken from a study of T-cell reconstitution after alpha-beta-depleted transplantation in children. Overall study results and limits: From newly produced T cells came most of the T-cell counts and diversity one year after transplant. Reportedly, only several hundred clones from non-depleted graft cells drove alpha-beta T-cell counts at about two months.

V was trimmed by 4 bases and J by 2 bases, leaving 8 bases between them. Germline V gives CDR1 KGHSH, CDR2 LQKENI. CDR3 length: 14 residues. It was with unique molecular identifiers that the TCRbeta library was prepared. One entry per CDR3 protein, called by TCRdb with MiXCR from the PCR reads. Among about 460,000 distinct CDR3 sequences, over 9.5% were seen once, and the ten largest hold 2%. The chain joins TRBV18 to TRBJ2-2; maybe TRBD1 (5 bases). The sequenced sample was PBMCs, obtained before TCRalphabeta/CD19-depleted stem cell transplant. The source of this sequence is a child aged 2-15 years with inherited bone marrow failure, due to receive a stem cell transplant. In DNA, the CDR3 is TGTGCCAGCTCACGTGGACAAAACACCGGGGAGCTGTTTTTT. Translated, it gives CASSRGQNTGELFF.